A selection of T cell receptor beta chains follows, all from one sample in a study. TCRdb ran MiXCR on the 5' RACE reads and lists one entry per CDR3 protein. The sample yields several thousand distinct CDR3 sequences, about 40% seen once. Sequenced: tumor-infiltrating memory CD4+ T cells sorted from the breast tumor. Receptors originate from a female donor with breast cancer. Both conserved end residues are part of each CDR3. The D gene is left open where the match is weak. Clone size appears in some rows only: once, few, many, or a class for an expanded clone.

J: TRBJ2-3
D: TRBD1
V: TRBV20-1
size: large
DNA: TGCAGTGCTAGAGCCAGGGGGCAAGATACGCAGTATTTT
CDR3: CSARARGQDTQYF

J: TRBJ1-1
D: NA
V: TRBV14
size: many
DNA: TGTGCCAGCAGAAAGACGGGCGTCACTGAAGCTTTCTTT
CDR3: CASRKTGVTEAFF

J: TRBJ2-7
D: TRBD1
V: TRBV7-9
size: many
DNA: TGTGCCAGCAGCTTAGGGGGCGGGACAGGGACCTTGAAGCAGTACTTC
CDR3: CASSLGGGTGTLKQYF

J: TRBJ2-2
D: NA
V: TRBV6-1
size: medium-sized
DNA: TGTGCCAGCAGTGCTCGGACTCGACGCACCGGGGAGCTGTTTTTT
CDR3: CASSARTRRTGELFF

J: TRBJ2-3
D: TRBD2
V: TRBV24-1
size: NA
DNA: TGTGCCACCAGTGAAGTAGGGACTAGCGGGAGAGGGTCTGAGCAGTATTTT
CDR3: CATSEVGTSGRGSEQYF

J: TRBJ1-3
D: NA
V: TRBV10-3
size: NA
DNA: TGTGCCACCAGCCATGGAGCGATCTCTGGAAACACCATACATTTT
CDR3: CATSHGAISGNTIHF

J: TRBJ2-7
D: NA
V: TRBV5-1
size: many
DNA: TGCGCCAGCAGCTTGGCCACGCCGGGACTCCGACACTACGAGCAGTACTTC
CDR3: CASSLATPGLRHYEQYF

J: TRBJ1-5
D: NA
V: TRBV2
size: many
DNA: TGTGCCAGCACTAGGGAGAACGGGGGCAATCAGCCCCAGCATTTT
CDR3: CASTRENGGNQPQHF

J: TRBJ1-1
D: NA
V: TRBV6-2/TRBV6-3
size: medium-sized
DNA: TGTGCCAGCAGTTACTCGTGGGCAGAATTCATGAACACTGAAGCTTTCTTT
CDR3: CASSYSWAEFMNTEAFF

J: TRBJ2-5
D: NA
V: TRBV14
size: NA
DNA: TGTGCCAGCAGCTCACTCGGGTGGCAAGAGACCCAGTACTTC
CDR3: CASSSLGWQETQYF

J: TRBJ2-1
D: NA
V: TRBV6-5
size: NA
DNA: TGTGCCAGCAGTCCCGGGGGCGGGGGACTCAATGAGCAGTTCTTC
CDR3: CASSPGGGGLNEQFF

J: TRBJ2-3
D: NA
V: TRBV3-1
size: many
DNA: TGTGCCAGCAGCCAGGGGGGTGATACGCAGTATTTT
CDR3: CASSQGGDTQYF

J: TRBJ1-2
D: NA
V: TRBV20-1
size: NA
DNA: TGCAGTGCTAGTTGGCGGACTTATGGCTACACCTTC
CDR3: CSASWRTYGYTF

J: TRBJ2-5
D: NA
V: TRBV7-3
size: many
DNA: TGTGCCAGCAGCTTCGGCCGAGAAGAGACCCAGTACTTC
CDR3: CASSFGREETQYF

J: TRBJ2-7
D: NA
V: TRBV4-1
size: many
DNA: TGCGCCAGCAGCCCCACCCAGGGGCTGCGCGAGCAGTACTTC
CDR3: CASSPTQGLREQYF

J: TRBJ2-1
D: TRBD2
V: TRBV20-1
size: medium-sized
DNA: TGCAGTGCTAGCACGGCGGGAGACACCTACAATGAGCAGTTCTTC
CDR3: CSASTAGDTYNEQFF

J: TRBJ1-4
D: NA
V: TRBV5-1
size: few
DNA: TGCGCCAGCAGCTTGGGGTCGTCAGGGGAAGAAAAACTGTTTTTT
CDR3: CASSLGSSGEEKLFF